What follows are 29 T cell receptor beta chains derived from one specimen sequenced in a study of blood T cell repertoires in COVID-19. Clones were sequenced by immunoSEQ multiplex PCR, and TCRdb holds only the in-frame ones, with some missing. Of about 70,000 clones detected, about 80% appear once; the ten largest clones hold approximately 7%. The sequenced sample was peripheral blood. These receptors all stem from a man aged 30 to 39 with COVID-19, enrolled during active disease.

The chain recombines TRBV7-9 with TRBJ1-3; TRBD1 agrees at 9 bases. Germline CDR1 reads SEHNR; CDR2 reads FQNEAQ (reference sequence). After removal of 5 bases from V and 8 bases from J, the junction contained 10 bases not matched to a gene. This CDR3 contains 15 residues. The CDR3 DNA is TGTGCCAGCAGCCCAGGGACAGGGAATCTAGACACCATATATTTT. Amino acids: CASSPGTGNLDTIYF.

The chain links TRBV6-2 or TRBV6-3 to TRBJ2-4, with 7 bases aligning to TRBD1. The V gene's germline CDR1 is MNHEY and CDR2 SVGEGT. The length of the CDR3 is 16 residues. V gave up 5 bases and J gave up 0 bases; unmatched junction bases: 7. The CDR3 nucleotides are TGTGCCAGCAGTCCCCGACAGGGCCTAGCCAAAAACATTCAGTACTTC. It encodes CASSPRQGLAKNIQYF.

The chain uses TRBV5-1 and TRBJ2-1, with no clear D. With 2 bases removed from V and 6 bases from J, the gap between germline ends came to 6 bases. The CDR3 loop spans 12 amino acids. Germline V gene lookup returns CDR1 SGHRS and CDR2 YFSETQ. DNA of the CDR3: TGCGCCAGCAGCTTCCTCAGCAATGAGCAGTTCTTC. It yields the protein CASSFLSNEQFF.

The chain combines TRBV6-5 with TRBJ1-4, with 7 positions matching TRBD1. The CDR3 has 15 amino acids. J gave up 8 bases and V 7 bases, and 13 bases lay outside the gene matches. The germline V gene has CDR1 MNHEY and CDR2 SVGAGI. In nucleotides, the CDR3 is TGTGCCAGCAACCCGTTACAGGGGTTGGGAGAAAAACTGTTTTTT. Translated: CASNPLQGLGEKLFF.

The CDR3 sequence is CASSRPSGSTDTQYF. The CDR3 bases are TGTGCCAGCAGCCGCCCTAGCGGCAGCACAGATACGCAGTATTTT. The J gene is TRBJ2-3, the V gene TRBV7-9; TRBD2 matches at 7 bases. CDR3 size: 15 residues. Germline loops: CDR1 SEHNR, CDR2 FQNEAQ (reference sequence). V dropped 5 bases and J dropped 0; count of bases not matched to a gene: 5.

The chain has TRBV7-9 and TRBJ2-5; TRBD2 matches at 10 bases. Germline-derived CDR1 and CDR2 are SEHNR and FQNEAQ (reference sequence). The CDR3 is 15 residues long. The trim removed 3 bases at V and 5 bases at J, leaving 6 bases unmatched. CDR3 in amino acids: CASSFLAGVRETQYF. CDR3 coding DNA: TGTGCCAGCAGCTTTCTAGCGGGAGTGAGGGAGACCCAGTACTTC. The full variable domain, with the rest looked up from reference TRBV7-9 and TRBJ2-5, is DTGVSQNPRHKITKRGQNVTFRCDPISEHNRLYWYRQTLGQGPEFLTYFQNEAQLEKSRLLSDRFSAERPKGSFSTLEIQRTEQGDSAMYLCASSFLAGVRETQYFGPGTRLLVL.

This sequence joins TRBV3-1 (or the pseudogene TRBV3-2) and TRBJ2-1, with a possible D match to TRBD2 (6 bases). Trimming left V 4 bases short and J 10 bases short, with 8 bases between. This CDR3 comprises 11 residues. Germline lookup yields CDR1 LGHDT and CDR2 YNNKEL (reference sequence). The CDR3 DNA sequence: TGTGCCAGCAGCCGGAGGGGCGAGCAGTTCTTC. This codes for CASSRRGEQFF.

This clone was seen a single time. The rearrangement links TRBV7-2 to TRBJ2-2; tentative D call: TRBD2 (6 bases). This CDR3 is built from 16 residues. Germline values: CDR1 SGHTA, CDR2 FQGNSA. Trimming removed 6 bases at V and 5 bases at J, with 19 bases between. The CDR3 DNA reads as TGTGCCAGCAGTTCCAGCCGGGACGGGGGAACCGGGGAGCTGTTTTTT. This translates into CASSSSRDGGTGELFF.

This clone was seen once. This rearrangement joins TRBV2 to TRBJ1-5; D uncertain. The V end was cut by 4 bases, the J end by 0 bases, with 13 bases between. This CDR3 has 16 amino acids. CDR1 is SNHLY, CDR2 FYNNEI, per germline. The CDR3 coding sequence is TGTGCCAGCAGTGGAACAGTAGGCTATAGCAATCAGCCCCAGCATTTT. Protein: CASSGTVGYSNQPQHF.

This rearrangement joins TRBV2 to TRBJ1-2; D remains unclear. The V end lost 2 bases, the J end lost 4 bases, and 17 bases lay between the germline ends. This CDR3 is 16 amino acids long. The germline V gene has CDR1 SNHLY and CDR2 FYNNEI. The CDR3 coding sequence is TGTGCCAGCAGTGAAAGGGAGGGCCGCGCGGGCTATGGCTACACCTTC. This gives the protein CASSEREGRAGYGYTF.

The chain has TRBV4-3 and TRBJ1-5, with D hard to call. Trimming took off 1 base at V and 1 base at J, with 11 bases between the two ends. This CDR3 contains 16 residues. From germline, CDR1 is LGHNA and CDR2 YSLEER. This CDR3 reads CASSQVLGTSNQPQHF. The DNA for the CDR3 is TGCGCCAGCAGCCAAGTTCTCGGTACGAGCAATCAGCCCCAGCATTTT.

The rearrangement joins TRBV3-1 (or the pseudogene TRBV3-2) to TRBJ1-3; 7 bases match TRBD1. Germline-derived CDR1 and CDR2 are LGHDT and YNNKEL (reference sequence). This CDR3 has 16 amino acids. The V segment lost 6 bases and the J segment 2 bases; nucleotides outside the gene matches: 10. The CDR3 region has the DNA TGTGCCAGCAGGGGGGGAACAGGGGCGCCTGGAAACACCATATATTTT. This gives the protein CASRGGTGAPGNTIYF.

This clone has a handful of counts. This chain connects TRBV2 to TRBJ2-7; 7 nucleotides match TRBD1. Germline trimming cut 6 bases from V and 3 bases from J; bases unmatched to any gene: 8. Germline V CDR1 and CDR2: SNHLY, FYNNEI. The CDR3 runs to 14 residues. The CDR3 sequence: CASRLTGRYYEQYF. DNA of the CDR3: TGTGCCAGCAGGCTGACAGGGCGTTACTACGAGCAGTACTTC.

The chain uses TRBV7-2 and TRBJ1-1, with D perhaps TRBD1 (5 bases). CDR3 length equals 13 residues. Trimming removed 5 bases at V and 4 bases at J, with 11 bases between. Germline CDR1 is SGHTA and CDR2 is FQGNSA. For the CDR3, the DNA is TGTGCCAGCAGCAACGACAGAGCCACTGAAGCTTTCTTT. Protein sequence: CASSNDRATEAFF.

V gene TRBV2 combines with J gene TRBJ2-6; possible D gene TRBD2, 5 bases. The CDR3 runs to 17 residues. Germline V gives CDR1 SNHLY, CDR2 FYNNEI. Trimming stripped 1 base from V and 1 base from J, with 11 bases between. CDR3 DNA sequence: TGTGCCAGCAGTGAAGTGGGAGACTTATCTGGGGCCAACGTCCTGACTTTC. As protein: CASSEVGDLSGANVLTF.

The chain joins TRBV24-1 to TRBJ2-2; 7 bases map to TRBD2. Trimming took 4 bases from V and 5 from J; bases not matched to a gene: 6. The CDR3 sequence is 15 residues long. Germline loops: CDR1 KGHDR, CDR2 SFDVKD. CDR3 coding DNA: TGTGCCACCAGTGACAGCGGGATCGTTACCGGGGAGCTGTTTTTT. Translating gives CATSDSGIVTGELFF.

This sequence joins TRBV24-1 and TRBJ2-3; no firm D call. Germline lookup yields CDR1 KGHDR and CDR2 SFDVKD. Trimming stripped 9 bases from V and 3 bases from J, with 15 bases between. This CDR3 region has 14 residues. This CDR3 reads CATRGGIYTDTQYF. The CDR3 coding sequence is TGTGCCACCCGAGGCGGTATTTATACAGATACGCAGTATTTT.

This clone was recorded only once. V usage is TRBV28 and J usage is TRBJ2-2; TRBD2 matches at 7 bases. V was pared by 7 bases and J by 6 bases, with 11 bases of the junction left unmatched. The CDR3 runs to 15 residues. From germline, CDR1 is MDHEN and CDR2 SYDVKM. The CDR3 region is CASTNRGTTAGELFF. The CDR3 region has the DNA TGTGCCAGCACCAATAGAGGGACTACTGCCGGGGAGCTGTTTTTT.

The chain couples TRBV14 to TRBJ1-4; D perhaps matches TRBD1 (5 bases). Trimming shortened V by 10 bases and J by 4 bases, and 25 bases separated the two germline ends. The CDR3 runs 17 residues. Germline V gene sequence: CDR1 SGHDN, CDR2 FVKESK. The CDR3 sequence: CANLLLGVSGLNEKLFF. DNA of the CDR3: TGTGCCAACTTACTTCTAGGGGTATCAGGGCTTAATGAAAAACTGTTTTTT.

The rearrangement links TRBV19 to TRBJ1-4, with TRBD1 matching 9 bases. Germline V gives CDR1 LNHDA, CDR2 SQIVND (reference sequence). The CDR3 covers 14 residues. With 6 bases clipped from V and 5 bases from J, the junction kept 4 bases outside the gene matches. This CDR3 is CASRPGQGNEKLFF. The CDR3 nucleotides are TGTGCCAGTAGACCCGGACAGGGGAATGAAAAACTGTTTTTT.

The rearrangement uses TRBV5-5 and TRBJ2-7; TRBD1 aligns across 9 bases. The CDR3 spans 14 residues. Germline trimming cut 2 bases from V and 2 bases from J; bases unmatched to any gene: 2. The germline V gene has CDR1 SGHKS and CDR2 YYEKEE (reference sequence). This chain's CDR3 is CASSFGTGTYEQYF. CDR3 nucleotides: TGTGCCAGCAGCTTCGGGACAGGGACCTACGAGCAGTACTTC.

The chain couples TRBV6-6 to TRBJ2-1; 12 nucleotides align to TRBD2. Germline V CDR1 and CDR2: MNHNY, SVGAGI (reference sequence). There are 16 residues in the CDR3. The ends lost 5 bases at V and 8 bases at J; junction bases unmatched: 10. DNA of the CDR3: TGTGCCAGCAGTCGACCGACTAGCGGGAGTGTTCATGAGCAGTTCTTC. The encoded protein is CASSRPTSGSVHEQFF.

This sequence joins TRBV11-2 and TRBJ2-1; D is ambiguous. Germline loops: CDR1 SGHAT, CDR2 FQNNGV. Trimming shortened V by 1 base and J by 12 bases, and 19 bases separated the two germline ends. The CDR3 totals 15 residues. The CDR3 here is CASSLVAGFDSSQFF. DNA for the CDR3: TGTGCCAGCAGCTTAGTGGCTGGCTTTGATTCGTCGCAGTTCTTC.

The rearrangement joins TRBV28 to TRBJ2-2; 11 bases line up with TRBD1. Germline CDR1 MDHEN, CDR2 SYDVKM. This CDR3 spans 17 amino acids. Germline trimming cut 5 bases from V and 1 base from J; bases unmatched to any gene: 6. This chain's CDR3 is CASSPAGTGGNTGELFF. DNA of the CDR3: TGTGCCAGCAGTCCTGCCGGGACAGGGGGGAACACCGGGGAGCTGTTTTTT.

The V gene is TRBV28, the J gene TRBJ2-5; 11 bases match TRBD2. Germline loops: CDR1 MDHEN, CDR2 SYDVKM. V lost 4 bases, J lost 3 bases, and 10 bases stayed unmatched. The CDR3 totals 17 residues. The DNA of the CDR3 is TGTGCCAGCAGTTCAATCCTAGCGGGAGGTGGCAAAGAGACCCAGTACTTC. It codes for CASSSILAGGGKETQYF.

J is TRBJ2-6 and V is TRBV6-2 or TRBV6-3; 8 bases are a match to TRBD1. The CDR3 runs to 20 residues. CDR1 and CDR2 (germline): MNHEY, SVGEGT. V shed 4 bases and J 2 bases; nucleotides not matched to a gene: 16. CDR3 in amino acids: CASSFIIGAGGLPGANVLTF. The CDR3 nucleotides read TGTGCCAGCAGTTTCATCATTGGGGCAGGGGGCCTTCCTGGGGCCAACGTCCTGACTTTC.

CDR3 sequence: CAISAASGRGGELFF. CDR3 DNA: TGTGCCATCAGTGCCGCTAGCGGGCGCGGAGGGGAGCTGTTTTTT. The chain combines TRBV10-3 with TRBJ2-2; 8 bases are shared with TRBD2. The CDR3 loop spans 15 amino acids. Losses at the gene ends were 4 bases for V and 8 bases for J; bases not matched to a gene: 9. The germline V gene has CDR1 ENHRY and CDR2 SYGVKD.

The chain employs TRBV27 and TRBJ1-1; 7 positions match TRBD1. The V gene's germline CDR1 is MNHEY and CDR2 SMNVEV (reference sequence). The V gene end was trimmed by 5 bases and the J gene end by 4 bases; junction bases not matched to a gene: 10. The CDR3 is 15 residues long. This CDR3 reads CASSHDRESVTEAFF. The CDR3 DNA reads TGTGCCAGCAGTCACGACAGGGAATCGGTCACTGAAGCTTTCTTT.

J is TRBJ1-4 and V is TRBV3-1 (or the pseudogene TRBV3-2), with TRBD1 as a possible D gene (5 bases). Germline V gene sequence: CDR1 LGHDT, CDR2 YNNKEL (reference sequence). The CDR3 is 15 amino acids. Trimming removed 3 bases at V and 3 bases at J, with 11 bases between. DNA of the CDR3: TGTGCCAGCAGCCAGGAGGGCAGGGCTAATGAAAAACTGTTTTTT. Its translation is CASSQEGRANEKLFF.